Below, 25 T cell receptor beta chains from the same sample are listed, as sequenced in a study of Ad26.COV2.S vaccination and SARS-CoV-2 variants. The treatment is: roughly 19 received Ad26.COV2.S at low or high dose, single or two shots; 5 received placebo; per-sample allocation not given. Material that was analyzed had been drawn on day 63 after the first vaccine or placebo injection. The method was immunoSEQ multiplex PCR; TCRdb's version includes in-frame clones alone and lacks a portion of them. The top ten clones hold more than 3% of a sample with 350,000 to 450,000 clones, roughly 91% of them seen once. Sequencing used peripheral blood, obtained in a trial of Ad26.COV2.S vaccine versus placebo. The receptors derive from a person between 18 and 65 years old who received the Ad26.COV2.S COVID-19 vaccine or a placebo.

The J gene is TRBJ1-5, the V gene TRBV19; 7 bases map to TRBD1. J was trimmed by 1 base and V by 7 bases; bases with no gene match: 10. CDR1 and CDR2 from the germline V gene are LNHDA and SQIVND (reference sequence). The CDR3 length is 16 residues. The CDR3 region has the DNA TGTGCCAGTAATAACAGGGGTCTTAGCAGCAATCAGCCCCAGCATTTT. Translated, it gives CASNNRGLSSNQPQHF.

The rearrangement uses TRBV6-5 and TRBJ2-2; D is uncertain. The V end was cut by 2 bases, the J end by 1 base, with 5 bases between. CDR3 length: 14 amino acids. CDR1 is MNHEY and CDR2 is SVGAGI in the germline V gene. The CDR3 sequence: CASSYGLNTGELFF. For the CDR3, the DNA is TGTGCCAGCAGTTACGGCCTGAACACCGGGGAGCTGTTTTTT.

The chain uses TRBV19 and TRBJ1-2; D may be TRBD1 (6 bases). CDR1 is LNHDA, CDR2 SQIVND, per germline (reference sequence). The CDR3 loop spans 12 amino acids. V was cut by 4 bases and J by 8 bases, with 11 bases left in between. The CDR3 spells CASSRTATGYTF. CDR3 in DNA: TGTGCCAGTAGTAGGACAGCTACGGGCTACACCTTC.

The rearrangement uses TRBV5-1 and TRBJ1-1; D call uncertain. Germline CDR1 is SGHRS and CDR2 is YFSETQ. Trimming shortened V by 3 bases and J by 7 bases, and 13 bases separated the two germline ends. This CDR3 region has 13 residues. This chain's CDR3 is CASSSSDGLEAFF. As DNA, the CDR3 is TGCGCCAGCAGCTCATCGGACGGCCTTGAAGCTTTCTTT.

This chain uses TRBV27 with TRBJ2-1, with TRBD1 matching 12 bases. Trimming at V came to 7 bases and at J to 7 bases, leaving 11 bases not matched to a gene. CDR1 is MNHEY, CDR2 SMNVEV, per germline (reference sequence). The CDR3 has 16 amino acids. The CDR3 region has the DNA TGTGCCAGCACCGAACCGGGACAGGGGGCAGGGAATGAGCAGTTCTTC. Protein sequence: CASTEPGQGAGNEQFF.

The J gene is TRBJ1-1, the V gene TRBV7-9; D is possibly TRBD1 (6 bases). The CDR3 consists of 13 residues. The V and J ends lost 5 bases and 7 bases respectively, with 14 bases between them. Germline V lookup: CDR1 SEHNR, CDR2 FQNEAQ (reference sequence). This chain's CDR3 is CASSASGVGEAFF. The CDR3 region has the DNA TGTGCCAGCAGCGCGTCAGGGGTTGGTGAAGCTTTCTTT.

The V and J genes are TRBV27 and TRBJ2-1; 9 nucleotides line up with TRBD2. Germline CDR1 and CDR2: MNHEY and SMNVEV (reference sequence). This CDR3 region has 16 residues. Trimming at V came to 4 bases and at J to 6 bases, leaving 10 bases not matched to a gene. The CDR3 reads CASSSAWGGGANEQFF. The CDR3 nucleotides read TGTGCCAGCAGTTCGGCCTGGGGCGGGGGGGCCAATGAGCAGTTCTTC.

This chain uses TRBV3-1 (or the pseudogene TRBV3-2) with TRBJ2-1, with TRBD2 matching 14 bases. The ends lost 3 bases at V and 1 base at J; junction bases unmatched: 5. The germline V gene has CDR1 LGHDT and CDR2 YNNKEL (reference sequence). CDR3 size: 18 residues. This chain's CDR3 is CASSQARTSGGSYNEQFF. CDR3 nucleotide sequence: TGTGCCAGCAGCCAGGCTAGGACTAGCGGGGGGTCCTACAATGAGCAGTTCTTC.

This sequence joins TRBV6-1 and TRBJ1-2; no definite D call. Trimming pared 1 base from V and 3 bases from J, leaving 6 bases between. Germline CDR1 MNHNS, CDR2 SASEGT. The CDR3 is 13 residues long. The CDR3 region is CASSEEGDYGYTF. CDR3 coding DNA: TGTGCCAGCAGTGAAGAGGGAGACTATGGCTACACCTTC.

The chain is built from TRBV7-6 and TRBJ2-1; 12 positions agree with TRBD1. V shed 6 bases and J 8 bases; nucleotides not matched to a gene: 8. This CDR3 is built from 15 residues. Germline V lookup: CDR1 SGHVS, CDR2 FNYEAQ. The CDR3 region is CASRAGTGGDYEQFF. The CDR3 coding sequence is TGTGCCAGCAGAGCCGGGACAGGGGGCGATTATGAGCAGTTCTTC.

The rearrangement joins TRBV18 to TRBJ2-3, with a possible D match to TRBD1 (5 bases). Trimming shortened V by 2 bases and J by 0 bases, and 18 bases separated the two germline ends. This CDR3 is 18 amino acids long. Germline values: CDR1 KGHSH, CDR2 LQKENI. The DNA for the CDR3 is TGTGCCAGCTCACCATTCCCCCGGACAACAACTAGCACAGATACGCAGTATTTT. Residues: CASSPFPRTTTSTDTQYF.

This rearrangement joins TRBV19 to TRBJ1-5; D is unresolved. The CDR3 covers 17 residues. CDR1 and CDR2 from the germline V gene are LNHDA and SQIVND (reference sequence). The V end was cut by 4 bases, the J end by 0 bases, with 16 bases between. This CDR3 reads CASSTGWERTSNQPQHF. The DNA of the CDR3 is TGTGCCAGTAGTACTGGCTGGGAACGAACTAGCAATCAGCCCCAGCATTTT.

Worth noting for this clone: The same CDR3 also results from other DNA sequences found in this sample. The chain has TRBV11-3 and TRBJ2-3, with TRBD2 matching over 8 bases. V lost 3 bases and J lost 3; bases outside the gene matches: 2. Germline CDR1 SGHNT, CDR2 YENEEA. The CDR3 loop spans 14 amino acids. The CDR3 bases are TGTGCCAGCAGCTTGGGCGGGGGGACAGATACGCAGTATTTT. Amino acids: CASSLGGGTDTQYF.

CDR3 amino acids: CASSLSSPDTGELFF. The CDR3 nucleotides are TGTGCCAGCAGCTTAAGTTCCCCCGACACCGGGGAGCTGTTTTTT. The chain recombines TRBV7-3 with TRBJ2-2; no firm D call. This CDR3 comprises 15 residues. Germline CDR1 and CDR2: SGHTA and FQGTGA. V lost 1 base and J lost 3, with 9 bases in between.

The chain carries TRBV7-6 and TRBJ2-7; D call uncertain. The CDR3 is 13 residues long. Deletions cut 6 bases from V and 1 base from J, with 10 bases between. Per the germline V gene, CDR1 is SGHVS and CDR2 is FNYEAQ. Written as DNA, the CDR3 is TGTGCCAGCAGACCAGACGGGTCCTACGAGCAGTACTTC. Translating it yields CASRPDGSYEQYF.

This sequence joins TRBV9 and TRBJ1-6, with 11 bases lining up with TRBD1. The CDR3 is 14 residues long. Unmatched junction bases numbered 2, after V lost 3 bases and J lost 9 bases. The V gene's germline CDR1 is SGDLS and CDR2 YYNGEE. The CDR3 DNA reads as TGTGCCAGCAGCGACGGGACAGGGGGTTCACCCCTCCACTTT. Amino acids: CASSDGTGGSPLHF. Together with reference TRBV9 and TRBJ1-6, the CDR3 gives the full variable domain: DSGVTQTPKHLITATGQRVTLRCSPRSGDLSVYWYQQSLDQGLQFLIQYYNGEERAKGNILERFSAQQFPDLHSELNLSSLELGDSALYFCASSDGTGGSPLHFGNGTRLTVT.

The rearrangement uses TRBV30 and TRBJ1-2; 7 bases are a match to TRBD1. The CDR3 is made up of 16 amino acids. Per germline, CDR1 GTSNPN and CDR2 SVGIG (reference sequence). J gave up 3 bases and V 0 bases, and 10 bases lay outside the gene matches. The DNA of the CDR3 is TGTGCCTGGAGTGTATTGAGGACAGGCCGACACTATGGCTACACCTTC. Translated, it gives CAWSVLRTGRHYGYTF. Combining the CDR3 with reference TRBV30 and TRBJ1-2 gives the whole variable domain SQTIHQWPATLVQPVGSPLSLECTVEGTSNPNLYWYRQAAGRGLQLLFYSVGIGQISSEVPQNLSASRPQDRQFILSSKKLLLSDSGFYLCAWSVLRTGRHYGYTFGSGTRLTVV.

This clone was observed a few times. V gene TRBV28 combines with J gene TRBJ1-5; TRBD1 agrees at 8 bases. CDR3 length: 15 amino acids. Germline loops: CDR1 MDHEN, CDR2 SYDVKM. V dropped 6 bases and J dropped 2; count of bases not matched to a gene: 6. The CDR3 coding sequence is TGTGCCAGCAGCGACAGGGGAAAGGGCAATCAGCCCCAGCATTTT. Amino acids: CASSDRGKGNQPQHF.

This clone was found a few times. The CDR3 DNA reads TGCAGCACAGGAGGCAATCAGCCCCAGCATTTT. It yields the protein CSTGGNQPQHF. The chain joins TRBV20-1 to TRBJ1-5; a weak D match, TRBD1 (5 bases). From germline, CDR1 is DFQATT and CDR2 SNEGSKA (reference sequence). The CDR3 is 11 residues long.

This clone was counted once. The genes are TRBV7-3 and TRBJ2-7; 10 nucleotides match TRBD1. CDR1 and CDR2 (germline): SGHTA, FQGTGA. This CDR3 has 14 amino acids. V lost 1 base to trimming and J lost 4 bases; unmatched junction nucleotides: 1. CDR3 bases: TGTGCCAGCAGCTTAAGGGACAGGGGTTACGAGCAGTACTTC. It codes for CASSLRDRGYEQYF. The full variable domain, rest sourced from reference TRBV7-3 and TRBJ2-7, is GAGVSQTPSNKVTEKGKYVELRCDPISGHTALYWYRQSLGQGPEFLIYFQGTGAADDSGLPNDRFFAVRPEGSVSTLKIQRTERGDSAVYLCASSLRDRGYEQYFGPGTRLTVT.

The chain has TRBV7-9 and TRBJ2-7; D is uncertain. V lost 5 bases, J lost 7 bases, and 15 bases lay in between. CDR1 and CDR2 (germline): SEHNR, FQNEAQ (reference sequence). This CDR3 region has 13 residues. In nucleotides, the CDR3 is TGTGCCAGCAGCCGTGACGGCACAAGGGAGCAGTACTTC. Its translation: CASSRDGTREQYF. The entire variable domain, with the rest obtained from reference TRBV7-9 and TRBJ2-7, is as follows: DTGVSQNPRHKITKRGQNVTFRCDPISEHNRLYWYRQTLGQGPEFLTYFQNEAQLEKSRLLSDRFSAERPKGSFSTLEIQRTEQGDSAMYLCASSRDGTREQYFGPGTRLTVT.

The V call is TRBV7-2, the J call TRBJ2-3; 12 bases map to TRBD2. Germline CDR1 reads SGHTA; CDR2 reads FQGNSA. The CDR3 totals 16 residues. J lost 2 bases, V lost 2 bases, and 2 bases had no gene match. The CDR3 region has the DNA TGTGCCAGCAGCTTACTAGCGGGGGGGACCACAGATACGCAGTATTTT. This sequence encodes CASSLLAGGTTDTQYF.

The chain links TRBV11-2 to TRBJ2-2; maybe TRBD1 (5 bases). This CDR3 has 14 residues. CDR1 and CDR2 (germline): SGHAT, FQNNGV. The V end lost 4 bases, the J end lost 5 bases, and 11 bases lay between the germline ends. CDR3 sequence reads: CASSSDRGTGELFF. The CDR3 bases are TGTGCCAGCAGCTCCGACAGAGGTACCGGGGAGCTGTTTTTT.

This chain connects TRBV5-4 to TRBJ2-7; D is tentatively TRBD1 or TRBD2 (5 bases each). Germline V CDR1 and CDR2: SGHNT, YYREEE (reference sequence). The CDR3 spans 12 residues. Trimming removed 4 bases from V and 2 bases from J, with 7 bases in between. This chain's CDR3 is CASSVGAYEQYF. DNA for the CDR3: TGTGCCAGCAGCGTGGGGGCCTACGAGCAGTACTTC.

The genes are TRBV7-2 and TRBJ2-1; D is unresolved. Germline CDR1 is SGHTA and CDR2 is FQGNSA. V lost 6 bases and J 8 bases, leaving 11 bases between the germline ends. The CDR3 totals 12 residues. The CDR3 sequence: CASRYPWDEQFF. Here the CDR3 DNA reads TGTGCCAGCAGGTATCCTTGGGATGAGCAGTTCTTC.